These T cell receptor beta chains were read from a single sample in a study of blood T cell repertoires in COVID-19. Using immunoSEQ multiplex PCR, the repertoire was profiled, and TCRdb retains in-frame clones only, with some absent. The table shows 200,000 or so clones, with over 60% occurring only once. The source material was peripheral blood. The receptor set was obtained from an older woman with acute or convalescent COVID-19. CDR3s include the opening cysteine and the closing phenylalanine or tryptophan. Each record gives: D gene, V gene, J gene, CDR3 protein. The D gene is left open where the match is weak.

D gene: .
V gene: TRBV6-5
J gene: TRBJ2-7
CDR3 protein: CASYDGRVLEQYF

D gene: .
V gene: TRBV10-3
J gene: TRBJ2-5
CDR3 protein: CAISDPDSQETQYF

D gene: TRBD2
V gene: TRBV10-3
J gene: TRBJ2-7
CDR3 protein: CAISESASGRGEQYF

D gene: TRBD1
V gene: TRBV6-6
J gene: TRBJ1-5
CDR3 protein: CATVGQGVSQPQHF

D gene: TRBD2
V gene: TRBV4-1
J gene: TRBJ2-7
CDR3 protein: CASSQGLGTNIFEQYF

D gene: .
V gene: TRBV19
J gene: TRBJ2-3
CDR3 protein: CASSIVSGGSTDTQYF

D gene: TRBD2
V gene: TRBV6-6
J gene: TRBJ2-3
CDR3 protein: CASSVLAAPADTQYF

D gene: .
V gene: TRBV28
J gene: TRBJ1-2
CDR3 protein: CASSLRQVDYGYTF

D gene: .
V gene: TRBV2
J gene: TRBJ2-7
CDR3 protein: CASSPTELYEQYF

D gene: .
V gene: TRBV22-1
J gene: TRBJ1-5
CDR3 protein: CPGSDRDRSCNQLQHF

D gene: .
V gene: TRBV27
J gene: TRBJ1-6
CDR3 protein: CASSLGTGLSLSSYNSPLHF

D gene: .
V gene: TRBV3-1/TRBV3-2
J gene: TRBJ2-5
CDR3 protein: CASSQEPPGAGETETQYF

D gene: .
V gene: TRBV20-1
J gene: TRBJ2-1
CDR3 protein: CSASVSGASYNEQFF

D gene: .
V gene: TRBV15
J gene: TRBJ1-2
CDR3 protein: CATSRDRTLGGNF

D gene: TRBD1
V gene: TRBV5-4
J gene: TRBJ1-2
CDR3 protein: CASSPRDRGDYGYTF

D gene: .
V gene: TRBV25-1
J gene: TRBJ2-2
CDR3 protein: CASSPSDAYNTGELFF

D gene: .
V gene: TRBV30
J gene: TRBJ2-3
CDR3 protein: CAWSVPGSTTDTQYF

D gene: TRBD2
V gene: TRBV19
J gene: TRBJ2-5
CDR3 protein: CASSIQGGRVVETQYF

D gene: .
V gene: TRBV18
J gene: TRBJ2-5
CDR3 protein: CASSPPQKETQYF

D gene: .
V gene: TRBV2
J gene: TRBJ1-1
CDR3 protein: CASSDRQGEAFF

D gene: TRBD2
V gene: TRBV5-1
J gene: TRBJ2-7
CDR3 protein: CASSLDLLAGAYEQYF

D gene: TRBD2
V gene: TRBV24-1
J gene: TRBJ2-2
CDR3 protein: CATSDLGVAGERTGELFF

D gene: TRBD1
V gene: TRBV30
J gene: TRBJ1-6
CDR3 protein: CAWSAHRGPGDSPLHF

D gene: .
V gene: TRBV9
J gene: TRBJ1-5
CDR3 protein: CASSVAGNSNQPQHF

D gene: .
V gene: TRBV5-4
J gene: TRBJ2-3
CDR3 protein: CASSLAAGGRTDTQYF

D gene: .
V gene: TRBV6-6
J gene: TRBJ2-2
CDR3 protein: CASSKSMRANTGELFF

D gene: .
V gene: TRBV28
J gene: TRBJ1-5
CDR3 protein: CASTLDSSASNQPQHF

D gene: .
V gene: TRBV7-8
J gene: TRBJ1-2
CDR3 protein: CASSLGSGYTF

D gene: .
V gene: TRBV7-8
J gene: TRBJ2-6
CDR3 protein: CASSLGLSGGANVLTF

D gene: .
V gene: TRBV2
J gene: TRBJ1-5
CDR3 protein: CASSEAGAGAYSNQPQHF